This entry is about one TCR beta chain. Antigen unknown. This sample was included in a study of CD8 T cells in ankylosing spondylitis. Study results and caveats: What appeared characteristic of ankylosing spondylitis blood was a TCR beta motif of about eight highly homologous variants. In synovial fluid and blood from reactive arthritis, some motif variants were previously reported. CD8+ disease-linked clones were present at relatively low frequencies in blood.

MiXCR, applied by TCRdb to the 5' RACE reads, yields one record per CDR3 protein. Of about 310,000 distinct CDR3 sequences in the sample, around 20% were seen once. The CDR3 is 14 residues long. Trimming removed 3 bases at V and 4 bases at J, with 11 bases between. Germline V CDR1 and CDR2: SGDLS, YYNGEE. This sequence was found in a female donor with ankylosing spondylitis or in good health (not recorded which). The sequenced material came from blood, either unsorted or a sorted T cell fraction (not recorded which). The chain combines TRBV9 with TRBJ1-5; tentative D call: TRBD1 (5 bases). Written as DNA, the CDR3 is TGTGCCAGCAGCGGTGGGGCAACTAATCAGCCCCAGCATTTT. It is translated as CASSGGATNQPQHF.